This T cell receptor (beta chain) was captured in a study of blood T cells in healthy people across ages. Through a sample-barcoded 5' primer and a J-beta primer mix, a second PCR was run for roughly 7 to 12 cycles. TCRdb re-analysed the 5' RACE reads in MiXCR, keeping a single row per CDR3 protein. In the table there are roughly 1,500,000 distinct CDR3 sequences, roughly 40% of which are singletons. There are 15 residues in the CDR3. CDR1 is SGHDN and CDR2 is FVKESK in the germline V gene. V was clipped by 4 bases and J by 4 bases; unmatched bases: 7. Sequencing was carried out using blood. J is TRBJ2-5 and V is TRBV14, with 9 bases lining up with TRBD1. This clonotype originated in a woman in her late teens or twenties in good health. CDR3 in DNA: TGTGCCAGCAGCCGTCCCGGGACAGGGTTAGAGACCCAGTACTTC. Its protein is CASSRPGTGLETQYF.